Here is one T cell receptor (beta chain) with its context. These data come from a study of STAT5B mutations in CD4+ large granular lymphocyte leukemia. Germline values: CDR1 SGHDT, CDR2 YYEEEE. Trimming shortened V by 3 bases and J by 4 bases, and 7 bases separated the two germline ends. This CDR3 is built from 13 residues. Here immunoSEQ multiplex PCR was the method, and the copy in TCRdb shows in-frame clones only, minus some. This repertoire shows approximately 1,400 clones, about 82% found once; its top ten account for about 77%. The chain carries TRBV5-6 and TRBJ1-4; no clear D. This TCR was sampled from a man between 65 and 79 years old with CD4+ T-cell large granular lymphocyte leukemia. Material: PBMCs. The CDR3 nucleotides are TGTGCCAGCAGCTGGACCGTTAATGAAAAACTGTTTTTT. Its protein is CASSWTVNEKLFF.